The clone carrying this T cell receptor (beta chain) has ten or more counts. This sample was included in a study of T-cell reconstitution after alpha-beta-depleted transplantation in children. This sample's TCRbeta library carried unique molecular identifier barcodes. MiXCR, applied by TCRdb to the PCR reads, yields one record per CDR3 protein. The table lists approximately 88,000 distinct CDR3 sequences, 10% to 15% of them singletons. This CDR3 has 14 residues. Per the germline V gene, CDR1 is SNHLY and CDR2 is FYNNEI. Trimming removed 4 bases from V and 4 bases from J; junction bases left unmatched: 5.

The sample in question was PBMCs from the stem cell graft donor, obtained from the stem cell graft. The receptor was isolated from a human donor who donated a stem cell graft to a child with inherited bone marrow failure. The chain is built from TRBV2 and TRBJ2-7, with 9 bases identical to TRBD1. This CDR3 reads CASSGSGTGYEQYF. The CDR3 region has the DNA TGTGCCAGCAGTGGGTCCGGGACAGGGTACGAGCAGTACTTC.